The rows below give T cell receptor beta chains drawn from one sample of a study of blood T cells in healthy people across ages. TCRdb passed the 5' RACE reads through MiXCR, listing each CDR3 protein once. This sample has about 670,000 distinct CDR3 sequences, with 40% to 50% found just once. Material for sequencing was blood. The receptors were sampled from an elderly man in good health. Both conserved end residues are part of each CDR3.

j_gene | v_gene | CDR3aa
TRBJ2-5 | TRBV18 | CAGSDGGKTQYF
TRBJ2-3 | TRBV5-1 | CASSLSPSGVITDTQYF
TRBJ2-2 | TRBV6-5 | CASRSPRQASTGELFF
TRBJ2-1 | TRBV7-3 | CASSLTGLALYNEQFF
TRBJ2-1 | TRBV11-2 | CASSPIRTGGAEQFF
TRBJ2-7 | TRBV25-1 | CASSDEELKGTYEQYF
TRBJ2-1 | TRBV7-2 | CASGTVGGADEQFF
TRBJ2-1 | TRBV6-4 | CASSVQGLAGGDEQFF
TRBJ2-7 | TRBV28 | CASSLLAGGRYEQYF
TRBJ1-2 | TRBV28 | CASSLLAPGQGNGYTF
TRBJ2-5 | TRBV20-1 | CSAISGGPPETQYF
TRBJ2-1 | TRBV6-4 | CASSDSGLAYEQFF
TRBJ2-5 | TRBV7-6 | CASSSRAAAEQYF
TRBJ2-1 | TRBV11-2 | CASSMTGTRDNNEQFF
TRBJ2-7 | TRBV27 | CASSLTGRAVTYEQYF
TRBJ2-5 | TRBV20-1 | CSASSIRTSTEPQETQYF
TRBJ1-6 | TRBV28 | CASRIGQPRDSPLHF
TRBJ2-3 | TRBV3-1 | CASSQDGGRTQYF
TRBJ2-2 | TRBV20-1 | CSVGTLAGELFF
TRBJ1-5 | TRBV28 | CASRKNRGNQPQHF
TRBJ1-5 | TRBV6-2/TRBV6-3 | CASSYQTGTGITWQPQHF
TRBJ1-2 | TRBV4-2 | CASSRDSQGAYGYTF
TRBJ2-1 | TRBV7-2 | CASSLRRAPYNEQFF
TRBJ2-5 | TRBV29-1 | CGGMSHTGETQYF
TRBJ2-2 | TRBV7-2 | CASSIFQRGNTGELFF
TRBJ2-3 | TRBV7-2 | CASSLRRMADTQYF
TRBJ2-1 | TRBV20-1 | CSARGGPNVGNEQFF
TRBJ2-5 | TRBV4-2 | CASSPTSGGVQETQYF
TRBJ2-5 | TRBV20-1 | CSARASVVGEQYF
TRBJ2-1 | TRBV14 | CASSQGLAGGLVIVQFF
TRBJ2-5 | TRBV5-5 | CASSLAPGQGRDERYF
TRBJ2-5 | TRBV4-3 | CASSQEEGRGIYNEQYF
TRBJ2-3 | TRBV11-3 | CASSLRRDTQYF
TRBJ2-1 | TRBV28 | CASSVVNEQFF
TRBJ2-5 | TRBV9 | CASSEGFLQETQYF
- | TRBV7-2 | CASSPLRGGSCEQYF
TRBJ2-1 | TRBV7-3 | CASSLMAQGLAGNDQFF